These 17 T cell receptor beta chains were all obtained from the same sample, sequenced in a study of control samples from healthy donors and cancer patients (dated by TCRdb to the early 2020s). Library construction relied on the immunoSEQ multiplex PCR assay. TCRdb holds this immuneACCESS table with in-frame rearrangements only. Some clones are missing; in checked studies, unresolved V genes explain under half, and the rest has no known cause. For this sample the table gives around 58,000 clones, of which roughly 95% were detected only once. The top ten constitute about 1.1% of the sample. Sequenced sample: blood. These TCRs come from a young woman in good health.

The genes are TRBV5-1 and TRBJ2-7; D call uncertain. The CDR3 runs to 14 residues. The germline V gene has CDR1 SGHRS and CDR2 YFSETQ. Trimming cost V 0 bases and J 2 bases, with 9 bases left between them. The chain's CDR3 is CASSLDRLTYEQYF. The CDR3 DNA reads TGCGCCAGCAGCTTGGACCGACTCACCTACGAGCAGTACTTC.

In nucleotides, the CDR3 is TGTGCCAGCAGTTACCGGTCCTATGGCTACACCTTC. Translating it yields CASSYRSYGYTF. The chain joins TRBV28 to TRBJ1-2; no reliable D call. Trimming cost V 4 bases and J 4 bases, with 7 bases left between them. The CDR3 is made up of 12 amino acids. The V gene's germline CDR1 is MDHEN and CDR2 SYDVKM.

The genes are TRBV5-4 and TRBJ2-3; D gene ambiguous. This CDR3 contains 12 residues. The germline V gene has CDR1 SGHNT and CDR2 YYREEE (reference sequence). The V end was cut by 5 bases, the J end by 9 bases, with 13 bases between. CDR3 DNA sequence: TGTGCCAGCAGTTTTCTCGATGAAACGCAGTATTTT. This gives the protein CASSFLDETQYF. The full variable domain, with the rest looked up from reference TRBV5-4 and TRBJ2-3, is ETGVTQSPTHLIKTRGQQVTLRCSSQSGHNTVSWYQQALGQGPQFIFQYYREEENGRGNFPPRFSGLQFPNYSSELNVNALELDDSALYLCASSFLDETQYFGPGTRLTVL.

The gene calls are TRBV5-6 and TRBJ1-2, with TRBD1 as a possible D gene (6 bases). Germline CDR1 and CDR2: SGHDT and YYEEEE. V shed 0 bases and J shed 4 bases, with 10 bases lying between them. The CDR3 is 14 amino acids. CDR3 sequence reads: CASSLVDRSYGYTF. The DNA of the CDR3 is TGTGCCAGCAGCTTGGTCGACAGGAGCTATGGCTACACCTTC.

This clone was counted a few times. The V and J genes are TRBV4-1 and TRBJ2-3; unclear D gene. With 4 bases removed from V and 0 bases from J, the gap between germline ends came to 8 bases. Germline V gene sequence: CDR1 MGHRA, CDR2 YSYEKL. The CDR3 sequence is 14 residues long. Written as DNA, the CDR3 is TGCGCCAGCAGCCGCCCTATGAGCACAGATACGCAGTATTTT. This sequence encodes CASSRPMSTDTQYF.

V gene TRBV4-1 combines with J gene TRBJ2-6; TRBD1 aligns across 11 bases. The CDR3 loop spans 16 amino acids. Per the germline V gene, CDR1 is MGHRA and CDR2 is YSYEKL. The trim removed 6 bases at V and 2 bases at J, leaving 3 bases unmatched. This CDR3 reads CASRRTGGAGANVLTF. The DNA of the CDR3 is TGCGCCAGCAGACGGACAGGGGGCGCTGGGGCCAACGTCCTGACTTTC.

The chain uses TRBV19 and TRBJ1-2, with 7 bases identical to TRBD1. V lost 1 base, J lost 2 bases, and 4 bases stayed unmatched. The CDR3 totals 15 residues. Germline V lookup: CDR1 LNHDA, CDR2 SQIVND (reference sequence). The CDR3 DNA is TGTGCCAGTAGTATAGCAGGGGGATCCAACTATGGCTACACCTTC. Protein: CASSIAGGSNYGYTF.

V gene TRBV7-9 combines with J gene TRBJ1-2, with 8 bases aligning to TRBD1. Germline values: CDR1 SEHNR, CDR2 FQNEAQ (reference sequence). The V gene end was trimmed by 3 bases and the J gene end by 8 bases; junction bases not matched to a gene: 11. CDR3 length: 15 amino acids. The CDR3 sequence: CASSFGYRGNQGYTF. CDR3 sequence (DNA): TGTGCCAGCAGCTTCGGGTACAGGGGGAATCAAGGCTACACCTTC.

This clone was detected only once. The rearrangement uses TRBV6-2 or TRBV6-3 and TRBJ2-7; unclear D gene. Trimming took off 6 bases at V and 0 bases at J, with 12 bases between the two ends. Germline values: CDR1 MNHEY, CDR2 SVGEGT. This CDR3 region has 14 residues. The CDR3 sequence is CASSNRPSSYEQYF. CDR3 nucleotides: TGTGCCAGCAGCAACCGGCCCAGCTCCTACGAGCAGTACTTC.

The J gene is TRBJ1-2, the V gene TRBV5-1; TRBD1 agrees at 7 bases. J was trimmed by 1 base and V by 2 bases; bases with no gene match: 2. Germline CDR1 SGHRS, CDR2 YFSETQ. The CDR3 extends over 14 amino acids. The CDR3 bases are TGCGCCAGCAGCTTCGGACAGGTTAACTATGGCTACACCTTC. This gives the protein CASSFGQVNYGYTF.

The chain uses TRBV18 and TRBJ1-1, with D possibly TRBD1 on 6 matching bases. Germline assignment: CDR1 KGHSH and CDR2 LQKENI. Trimming shortened V by 0 bases and J by 0 bases, and 8 bases separated the two germline ends. CDR3 size: 15 residues. The CDR3 DNA sequence: TGTGCCAGCTCACCACCGCAGGGGCTGAACACTGAAGCTTTCTTT. Translated: CASSPPQGLNTEAFF.

The chain carries TRBV15 and TRBJ2-7, with D possibly TRBD2 on 6 matching bases. V lost 0 bases, J lost 0 bases, and 9 bases lay in between. CDR3 length: 15 residues. Germline values: CDR1 LNHNV, CDR2 YYDKDF (reference sequence). The CDR3 DNA reads as TGTGCCACCAGCAGAGATGCGGGGAACTCCTACGAGCAGTACTTC. As protein: CATSRDAGNSYEQYF.

V usage is TRBV4-1 and J usage is TRBJ2-7; possibly TRBD1 or TRBD2 for D (5 bases each). The CDR3 is 15 amino acids. Trimming took off 3 bases at V and 2 bases at J, with 14 bases between the two ends. Germline values: CDR1 MGHRA, CDR2 YSYEKL. The CDR3 is CASSQAAGAAYEQYF. CDR3 nucleotides: TGCGCCAGCAGCCAGGCAGCCGGGGCCGCCTACGAGCAGTACTTC.

Notes on this clone: The sample has other DNA sequences that encode this CDR3 too. As DNA, the CDR3 is TGCGCCAGCAGCCCGACGGGGGTGAACACTGAAGCTTTCTTT. As protein: CASSPTGVNTEAFF. The gene calls are TRBV5-1 and TRBJ1-1; weak D call: TRBD1 (5 bases). V shed 4 bases and J shed 0 bases, with 10 bases lying between them. This CDR3 comprises 14 residues. CDR1 SGHRS and CDR2 YFSETQ come from the germline V gene.

The CDR3 DNA sequence: TGTGCCAGCAGTGACTCAAGCGGGGGGGGCGCAGATACGCAGTATTTT. It codes for CASSDSSGGGADTQYF. This chain connects TRBV6-4 to TRBJ2-3; TRBD2 agrees at 10 bases. The CDR3 runs 16 residues. The germline V gene has CDR1 MRHNA and CDR2 SNTAGT. Trimming took 0 bases from V and 4 from J; bases not matched to a gene: 4.

The V call is TRBV6-6, the J call TRBJ1-1; TRBD1 might be the D (6 bases). Trimming took off 0 bases at V and 7 bases at J, with 12 bases between the two ends. The CDR3 runs 14 residues. Germline CDR1 reads MNHNY; CDR2 reads SVGAGI (reference sequence). CDR3 residues: CASSYSVTGLEAFF. CDR3 bases: TGTGCCAGCAGTTACTCCGTGACAGGTCTTGAAGCTTTCTTT.

The chain is built from TRBV19 and TRBJ2-7, with 11 bases matching TRBD1. The germline V gene encodes CDR1 LNHDA and CDR2 SQIVND (reference sequence). This CDR3 has 13 amino acids. Trimming took 9 bases from V and 3 from J; bases not matched to a gene: 4. CDR3 DNA: TGTGCCAGCAAGGACAGGGGGCTCTACGAGCAGTACTTC. This encodes CASKDRGLYEQYF.